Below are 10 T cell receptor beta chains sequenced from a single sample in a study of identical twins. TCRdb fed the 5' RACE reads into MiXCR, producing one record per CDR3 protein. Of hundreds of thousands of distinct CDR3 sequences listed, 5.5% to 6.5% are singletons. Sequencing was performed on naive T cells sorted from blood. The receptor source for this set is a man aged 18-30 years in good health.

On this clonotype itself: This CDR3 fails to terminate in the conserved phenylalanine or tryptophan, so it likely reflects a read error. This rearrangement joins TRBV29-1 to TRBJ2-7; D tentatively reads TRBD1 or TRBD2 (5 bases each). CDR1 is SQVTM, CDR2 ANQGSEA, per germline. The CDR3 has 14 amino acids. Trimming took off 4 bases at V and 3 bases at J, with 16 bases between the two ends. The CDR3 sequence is CSVVGAGRVYEQYC. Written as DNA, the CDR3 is TGCAGCGTTGTAGGCGCAGGGAGAGTCTACGAGCAGTACTGC.

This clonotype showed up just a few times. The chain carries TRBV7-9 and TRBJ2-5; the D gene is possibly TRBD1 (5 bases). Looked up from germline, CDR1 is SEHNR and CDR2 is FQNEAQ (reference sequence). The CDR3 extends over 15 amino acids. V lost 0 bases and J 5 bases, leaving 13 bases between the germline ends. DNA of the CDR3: TGTGCCAGCAGCTTAGCTACAGGCCCCGCGGAGACCCAGTACTTC. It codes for CASSLATGPAETQYF.

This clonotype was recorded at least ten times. CDR3 protein: CASSTGTGSSNTQYF. The CDR3 DNA follows: TGCGCCAGCAGCACCGGGACGGGTTCATCTAATACGCAGTATTTT. This rearrangement joins TRBV5-1 to TRBJ2-3; D is perhaps TRBD1 or TRBD2 (5 bases each). V lost 4 bases and J 7 bases, leaving 19 bases between the germline ends. The CDR3 sequence is 15 residues long. Germline CDR1 is SGHRS and CDR2 is YFSETQ. The full variable domain, its missing parts supplied by reference TRBV5-1 and TRBJ2-3, is KAGVTQTPRYLIKTRGQQVTLSCSPISGHRSVSWYQQTPGQGLQFLFEYFSETQRNKGNFPGRFSGRQFSNSRSEMNVSTLELGDSALYLCASSTGTGSSNTQYFGPGTRLTVL.

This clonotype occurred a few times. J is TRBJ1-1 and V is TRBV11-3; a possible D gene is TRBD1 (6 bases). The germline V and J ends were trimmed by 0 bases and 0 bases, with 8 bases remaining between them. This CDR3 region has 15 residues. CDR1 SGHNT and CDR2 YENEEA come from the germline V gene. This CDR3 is CASSLERGMNTEAFF. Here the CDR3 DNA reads TGTGCCAGCAGCTTAGAGAGGGGGATGAACACTGAAGCTTTCTTT. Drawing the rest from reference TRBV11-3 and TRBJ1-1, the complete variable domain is EAGVVQSPRYKIIEKKQPVAFWCNPISGHNTLYWYLQNLGQGPELLIRYENEEAVDDSQLPKDRFSAERLKGVDSTLKIQPAELGDSAVYLCASSLERGMNTEAFFGQGTRLTVV.

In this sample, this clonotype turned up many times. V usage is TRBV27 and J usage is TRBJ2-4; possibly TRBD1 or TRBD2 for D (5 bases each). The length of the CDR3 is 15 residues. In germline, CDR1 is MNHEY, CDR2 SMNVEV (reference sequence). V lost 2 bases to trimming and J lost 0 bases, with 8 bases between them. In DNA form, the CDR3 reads TGTGCCAGCAGTTTAGTTGGGGGAGCCAAAAACATTCAGTACTTC. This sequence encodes CASSLVGGAKNIQYF.

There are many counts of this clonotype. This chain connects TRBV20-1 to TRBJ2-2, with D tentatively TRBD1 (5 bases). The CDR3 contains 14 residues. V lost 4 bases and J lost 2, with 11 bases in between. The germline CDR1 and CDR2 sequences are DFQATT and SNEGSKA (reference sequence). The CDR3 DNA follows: TGCAGTGCTACCCAGGGTGTCAACACCGGGGAGCTGTTTTTT. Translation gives CSATQGVNTGELFF.

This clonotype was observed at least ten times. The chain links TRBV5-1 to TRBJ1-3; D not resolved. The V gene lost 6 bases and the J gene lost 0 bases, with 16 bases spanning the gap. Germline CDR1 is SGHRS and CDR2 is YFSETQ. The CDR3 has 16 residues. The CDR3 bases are TGCGCCAGCAAAGTAGGCCGCCCGAGCTCTGGAAACACCATATATTTT. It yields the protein CASKVGRPSSGNTIYF. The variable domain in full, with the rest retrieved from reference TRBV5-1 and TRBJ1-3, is KAGVTQTPRYLIKTRGQQVTLSCSPISGHRSVSWYQQTPGQGLQFLFEYFSETQRNKGNFPGRFSGRQFSNSRSEMNVSTLELGDSALYLCASKVGRPSSGNTIYFGEGSWLTVV.

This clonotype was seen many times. DNA of the CDR3: TGCAGCTCCGGGACATCAACAGATACGCAGTATTTT. This sequence encodes CSSGTSTDTQYF. The chain recombines TRBV29-1 with TRBJ2-3, with D maybe TRBD1 (6 bases). V dropped 8 bases and J dropped 3 bases, with 12 bases sitting between them. The CDR3 spans 12 residues. The germline V gene encodes CDR1 SQVTM and CDR2 ANQGSEA.

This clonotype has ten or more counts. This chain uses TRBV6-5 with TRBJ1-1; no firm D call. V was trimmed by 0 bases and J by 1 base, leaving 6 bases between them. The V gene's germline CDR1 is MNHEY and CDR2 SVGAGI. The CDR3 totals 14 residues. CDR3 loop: CASSYSPANTEAFF. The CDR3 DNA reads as TGTGCCAGCAGTTACTCGCCAGCGAACACTGAAGCTTTCTTT.

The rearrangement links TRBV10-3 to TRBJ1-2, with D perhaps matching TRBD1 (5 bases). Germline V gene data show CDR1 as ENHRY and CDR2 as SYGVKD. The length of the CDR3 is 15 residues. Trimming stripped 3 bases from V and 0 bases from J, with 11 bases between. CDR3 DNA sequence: TGTGCCATCAGTGACGCAGGGTCCTCTAACTATGGCTACACCTTC. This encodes CAISDAGSSNYGYTF.